The clone carrying this TCR beta chain was seen a handful of times. Its specificity is not known. The data were taken from a study of T-cell reconstitution after alpha-beta-depleted transplantation in children. The V gene lost 1 base and the J gene lost 2 bases, with 8 bases spanning the gap. The CDR3 sequence is 14 residues long. CDR1 WSHSY and CDR2 SAAADI come from the germline V gene. A library of TCRbeta sequences, prepared with unique molecular identifiers, was generated. TCRdb independently ran MiXCR on the PCR reads; one entry per CDR3 protein. The sample comprises some 550,000 distinct CDR3 sequences, under 25% of which are singletons, and roughly 14% rests with the top ten. Study conclusions and caveats: About two months after transplant, alpha-beta T cells reportedly came from several hundred expanded graft clones.

Material: PBMCs, mostly from graft donor cells, obtained 360 days after TCRalphabeta/CD19-depleted stem cell transplant. This chain joins TRBV10-2 and TRBJ1-1; unclear D gene. The clonotype comes from a boy younger than two who had a stem cell transplant for acute myeloid leukemia, so the T cells may come from the graft donor. Written as DNA, the CDR3 is TGCGCCAGCAGTGAGTACCGCGTTAACACTGAAGCTTTCTTT. Amino acids: CASSEYRVNTEAFF.